Shown below are 29 T cell receptor beta chains from a single sample sequenced in a study of blood T cell repertoires in COVID-19. TCRdb's table, derived via immunoSEQ multiplex PCR, lists solely in-frame clones and lacks some. This table holds 45,000 to 55,000 clones, 80% to 85% found once. Sample: peripheral blood. The receptor set was obtained from a man aged 45 to 65 with acute or convalescent COVID-19.

This clone has a handful of counts. The V gene is TRBV6-5, the J gene TRBJ1-3; the D is unclear. Germline lookup yields CDR1 MNHEY and CDR2 SVGAGI. The CDR3 length is 13 residues. The V end was cut by 8 bases, the J end by 1 base, with 9 bases between. The CDR3 protein is CASATRSGNTIYF. DNA of the CDR3: TGTGCCAGCGCGACCAGGTCTGGAAACACCATATATTTT.

This chain connects TRBV7-2 to TRBJ1-2, with unresolved D. Trimming pared 4 bases from V and 5 bases from J, leaving 11 bases between. CDR1 SGHTA and CDR2 FQGNSA come from the germline V gene. The CDR3 spans 13 residues. This CDR3 reads CASSSGSSYGYTF. CDR3 bases: TGTGCCAGCAGCTCCGGGTCCTCATATGGCTACACCTTC.

V and J are TRBV5-5 and TRBJ2-3; 12 bases align to TRBD2. The germline V gene has CDR1 SGHKS and CDR2 YYEKEE (reference sequence). The CDR3 runs 16 residues. Losses at the gene ends were 3 bases for V and 2 bases for J; bases not matched to a gene: 4. In nucleotides, the CDR3 is TGTGCCAGCAGCTCCCTAGCGGGAGGGACCACAGATACGCAGTATTTT. It codes for CASSSLAGGTTDTQYF.

The chain carries TRBV5-4 and TRBJ1-2; 9 bases map to TRBD1. This CDR3 comprises 16 residues. Germline trimming cut 1 base from V and 5 bases from J; bases unmatched to any gene: 9. The germline gives CDR1 SGHNT, CDR2 YYREEE (reference sequence). The CDR3 DNA sequence: TGTGCCAGCAGCTTGCAAAACAGGGGGCGAGGGTATGGCTACACCTTC. Translated: CASSLQNRGRGYGYTF.

This clone was picked up a small number of times. This chain links TRBV7-9 with TRBJ1-2; TRBD1 matches 11 bases. Germline CDR1 and CDR2: SEHNR and FQNEAQ (reference sequence). The CDR3 extends over 15 amino acids. With V trimmed by 3 bases and J by 6 bases, 6 bases remained unmatched. CDR3 bases: TGTGCCAGCAGCTTCACCGGGACAGGGGGGGATGGCTACACCTTC. Protein: CASSFTGTGGDGYTF.

The chain recombines TRBV7-2 with TRBJ2-6; 8 bases line up with TRBD2. V was pared by 5 bases and J by 8 bases, with 5 bases of the junction left unmatched. Germline CDR1 reads SGHTA; CDR2 reads FQGNSA. The CDR3 spans 14 residues. The CDR3 nucleotides are TGTGCCAGCAGCCCCGGCGGGGGGCCCAACGTCCTGACTTTC. It is translated as CASSPGGGPNVLTF.

This sequence joins TRBV5-1 and TRBJ1-2; 8 positions match TRBD1. Germline V gene lookup returns CDR1 SGHRS and CDR2 YFSETQ. V lost 6 bases, J lost 8 bases, and 12 bases stayed unmatched. The CDR3 totals 14 residues. The CDR3 region is CASTAGGGSLGYTF. The CDR3 DNA is TGCGCCAGCACCGCAGGGGGCGGATCGTTAGGCTACACCTTC. Together with reference TRBV5-1 and TRBJ1-2, the CDR3 gives the full variable domain: KAGVTQTPRYLIKTRGQQVTLSCSPISGHRSVSWYQQTPGQGLQFLFEYFSETQRNKGNFPGRFSGRQFSNSRSEMNVSTLELGDSALYLCASTAGGGSLGYTFGSGTRLTVV.

The chain recombines TRBV9 with TRBJ2-7; D is undetermined. V was cut by 4 bases and J by 2 bases, with 4 bases left in between. Germline CDR1 and CDR2: SGDLS and YYNGEE. CDR3 length equals 11 residues. CDR3 nucleotides: TGTGCCAGCAGCCTCCCCTACGAGCAGTACTTC. Amino acid sequence: CASSLPYEQYF. Looking up the rest from reference TRBV9 and TRBJ2-7 gives the full variable domain: DSGVTQTPKHLITATGQRVTLRCSPRSGDLSVYWYQQSLDQGLQFLIQYYNGEERAKGNILERFSAQQFPDLHSELNLSSLELGDSALYFCASSLPYEQYFGPGTRLTVT.

This clone was observed once. The V gene is TRBV3-1 (or the pseudogene TRBV3-2), the J gene TRBJ2-5, with D possibly TRBD2 on 6 matching bases. Germline CDR1 LGHDT, CDR2 YNNKEL (reference sequence). CDR3 length equals 13 residues. V lost 2 bases, J lost 7 bases, and 11 bases lay in between. The CDR3 DNA follows: TGTGCCAGCAGCCAATCAAAGGAGGGGACCCAGTACTTC. Its translation is CASSQSKEGTQYF.

The V gene is TRBV12-3 or TRBV12-4, the J gene TRBJ2-3; D gene ambiguous. The CDR3 loop spans 13 amino acids. Trimming took 3 bases from V and 6 from J, leaving 10 bases between them. The CDR3 nucleotides are TGTGCCAGCAGTTTTATCATAGAGGATACGCAGTATTTT. Translated: CASSFIIEDTQYF.

This chain's CDR3 is CASSLGGISPLHF. The CDR3 DNA sequence: TGTGCCAGCAGCCTAGGAGGCATCTCACCCCTCCACTTT. V is TRBV28 and J is TRBJ1-6; D gene unclear. The CDR3 has 13 amino acids. Germline assignment: CDR1 MDHEN and CDR2 SYDVKM. V lost 6 bases and J lost 10, with 13 bases in between.

The rearrangement uses TRBV6-5 and TRBJ2-7, with D perhaps matching TRBD1 (6 bases). The germline CDR1 and CDR2 sequences are MNHEY and SVGAGI. V was trimmed by 5 bases and J by 1 base, leaving 12 bases between them. CDR3 length: 14 residues. The CDR3, as DNA: TGTGCCAGCAGTATCCAAGGACAGTCCTACGAGCAGTACTTC. This gives the protein CASSIQGQSYEQYF.

The rearrangement uses TRBV3-1 (or the pseudogene TRBV3-2) and TRBJ2-1; weak D call: TRBD1 (5 bases). Per the germline V gene, CDR1 is LGHDT and CDR2 is YNNKEL (reference sequence). The germline V and J ends were trimmed by 4 bases and 4 bases, with 11 bases remaining between them. The CDR3 consists of 14 residues. CDR3: CASSLWGEYNEQFF. Here the CDR3 DNA reads TGTGCCAGCAGCCTCTGGGGCGAATACAATGAGCAGTTCTTC.

The V and J genes are TRBV25-1 and TRBJ2-1, with 13 positions matching TRBD2. Trimming removed 6 bases from V and 4 bases from J; junction bases left unmatched: 3. CDR1 is MGHDK and CDR2 is SYGVNS in the germline V gene. CDR3 size: 15 residues. As DNA, the CDR3 is TGTGCCAGCAGCTTGGGACTAGCGGGATACAATGAGCAGTTCTTC. It is translated as CASSLGLAGYNEQFF.

The V call is TRBV28, the J call TRBJ1-3; TRBD1 agrees at 8 bases. V dropped 5 bases and J dropped 0; count of bases not matched to a gene: 12. The CDR3 totals 18 residues. CDR1 MDHEN and CDR2 SYDVKM come from the germline V gene. CDR3 bases: TGTGCCAGCAGTATCTACTGGCAGGGGGCGGCCTCTGGAAACACCATATATTTT. It codes for CASSIYWQGAASGNTIYF. The full variable domain, with the rest looked up from reference TRBV28 and TRBJ1-3, is DVKVTQSSRYLVKRTGEKVFLECVQDMDHENMFWYRQDPGLGLRLIYFSYDVKMKEKGDIPEGYSVSREKKERFSLILESASTNQTSMYLCASSIYWQGAASGNTIYFGEGSWLTVV.

J is TRBJ2-7 and V is TRBV18; 7 bases are shared with TRBD1. Germline CDR1 and CDR2: KGHSH and LQKENI. With V trimmed by 6 bases and J by 6 bases, 11 bases remained unmatched. The CDR3 length is 14 residues. The CDR3 DNA sequence: TGTGCCAGCTCGTCACTTAAGGGGGCGTCCGAGCAGTACTTC. Amino acid sequence: CASSSLKGASEQYF.

J is TRBJ2-2 and V is TRBV18; 15 nucleotides line up with TRBD2. J gave up 1 base and V 0 bases, and 3 bases lay outside the gene matches. Looked up from germline, CDR1 is KGHSH and CDR2 is LQKENI. This CDR3 is built from 19 residues. Written as DNA, the CDR3 is TGTGCCAGCTCACCACCGGGACTAGCGGGAGGCCAGAACACCGGGGAGCTGTTTTTT. Its translation: CASSPPGLAGGQNTGELFF.

The chain uses TRBV14 and TRBJ2-1; D is uncertain. V lost 2 bases, J lost 3 bases, and 11 bases lay in between. The CDR3 spans 15 residues. Per the germline V gene, CDR1 is SGHDN and CDR2 is FVKESK. The CDR3 nucleotides read TGTGCCAGCAGCCAATTCCCACAGATCTACAATGAGCAGTTCTTC. Amino acid sequence: CASSQFPQIYNEQFF.

The rearrangement joins TRBV19 to TRBJ1-1; D gene unclear. V was trimmed by 3 bases and J by 2 bases, leaving 13 bases between them. Germline CDR1 is LNHDA and CDR2 is SQIVND (reference sequence). This CDR3 is built from 15 residues. The CDR3 sequence: CASSIDIGYNTEAFF. DNA of the CDR3: TGTGCCAGTAGTATTGACATTGGCTATAACACTGAAGCTTTCTTT.

The DNA for the CDR3 is TGTGCCAGTAGTATAGGGGCTCCCGGCTACACCTTC. Translated: CASSIGAPGYTF. The chain recombines TRBV19 with TRBJ1-2; no clear D. Germline V gene lookup returns CDR1 LNHDA and CDR2 SQIVND (reference sequence). This CDR3 is 12 amino acids long. The V end was cut by 1 base, the J end by 8 bases, with 8 bases between.

The rearrangement joins TRBV10-1 to TRBJ2-2; 12 bases match TRBD1. This CDR3 contains 20 residues. Trimming cost V 4 bases and J 5 bases; bases outside gene matches: 17. Germline V CDR1 and CDR2: WNHNN, SYGVQD (reference sequence). The CDR3 nucleotides read TGCGCCAGCAGTGGTTCTAAAAATTCCCCGGGACAGGGGGCTACCGGGGAGCTGTTTTTT. Translating it yields CASSGSKNSPGQGATGELFF.

This clone was observed once. The V and J genes are TRBV7-2 and TRBJ1-4, with a tentative D call TRBD1 (5 bases). Trimming removed 4 bases at V and 3 bases at J, with 15 bases between. The CDR3 consists of 16 residues. Germline V CDR1 and CDR2: SGHTA, FQGNSA. As DNA, the CDR3 is TGTGCCAGCAGCTCCCCCGAGACAGATCCTAATGAAAAACTGTTTTTT. Translating it yields CASSSPETDPNEKLFF.

Here the CDR3 reads CASSLDPSRVETQYF. The CDR3 DNA reads as TGTGCCAGCAGCTTAGATCCAAGCAGGGTAGAGACCCAGTACTTC. The chain joins TRBV11-2 to TRBJ2-5; D possibly corresponds to TRBD1 (5 bases). This CDR3 is 15 amino acids long. Germline CDR1 is SGHAT and CDR2 is FQNNGV. Trimming took off 0 bases at V and 4 bases at J, with 12 bases between the two ends.

This chain uses TRBV11-2 with TRBJ2-7; TRBD2 might be the D (5 bases). CDR1 and CDR2 (germline): SGHAT, FQNNGV. V lost 5 bases and J 3 bases, leaving 14 bases between the germline ends. The CDR3 contains 14 residues. CDR3 sequence: CASSLRDYFYEQYF. CDR3 in DNA: TGTGCCAGCAGCCTGAGAGACTATTTCTACGAGCAGTACTTC.

Remarks on this clone: One end of the junction fails to match germline, which may point to a read error. The chain links TRBV6-5 to TRBJ1-3; TRBD1 matches at 8 bases. Germline V gene data show CDR1 as MNHEY and CDR2 as SVGAGI. The CDR3 extends over 15 amino acids. The DNA for the CDR3 is TGTGCCAGCAGTAACTCAAGACAGGGGTTAGACACCATATATTTT. Its translation is CASSNSRQGLDTIYF.

V is TRBV7-2 and J is TRBJ2-2; 9 bases are shared with TRBD2. The CDR3 is made up of 16 amino acids. Germline CDR1 is SGHTA and CDR2 is FQGNSA. V shed 5 bases and J 5 bases; nucleotides not matched to a gene: 9. The CDR3 nucleotides read TGTGCCAGCAGCAAGAGTTTAGCGGGAGTTACCGGGGAGCTGTTTTTT. It is translated as CASSKSLAGVTGELFF.

The chain uses TRBV7-2 and TRBJ2-2; tentative D call: TRBD2 (6 bases). CDR1 and CDR2 (germline): SGHTA, FQGNSA. The CDR3 is 15 residues long. Trimming removed 1 base from V and 6 bases from J, with 12 bases in between. The CDR3 DNA follows: TGTGCCAGCAGCTTAGATTCTAGCGCCGCCGGGGAGCTGTTTTTT. This translates into CASSLDSSAAGELFF. The full variable domain, in which reference TRBV7-2 and TRBJ2-2 provide the parts outside the CDR3, is GAGVSQSPSNKVTEKGKDVELRCDPISGHTALYWYRQSLGQGLEFLIYFQGNSAPDKSGLPSDRFSAERTGGSVSTLTIQRTQQEDSAVYLCASSLDSSAAGELFFGEGSRLTVL.

This chain uses TRBV5-1 with TRBJ1-6, with TRBD1 matching 8 bases. Unmatched junction bases numbered 9, after V lost 0 bases and J lost 10 bases. The CDR3 is made up of 16 amino acids. Germline V lookup: CDR1 SGHRS, CDR2 YFSETQ. In DNA form, the CDR3 reads TGCGCCAGCAGCTTGGGGGAGGCAGGGGGCTTCTCACCCCTCCACTTT. Translation: CASSLGEAGGFSPLHF.

For this clone: This specimen includes other DNA sequences encoding the same CDR3. The V and J genes are TRBV21-1 and TRBJ1-2; TRBD1 was called by the table and not checked on the DNA. TRBV21-1 is noted as a pseudogene. The CDR3 covers 12 residues. CDR3 nucleotides: TGTGCCAGCAGTGGGACAGACGATGGCTACACCTTC. Its translation: CASSGTDDGYTF.